This TCR beta chain was observed in a study of blood T cells in healthy people across ages. Trimming pared 7 bases from V and 0 bases from J, leaving 12 bases between. Germline V gene sequence: CDR1 SQVTM, CDR2 ANQGSEA. There are 13 residues in the CDR3. The sample holds a few counts of this clonotype. Its matching antigen is unknown. Regarding the study as a whole: Greater diversity and more naive CD4+ cells were seen in long-lived donors than in aged donors.

A sample-barcoded 5' primer and a J-beta primer mix were used in a second PCR of about 7 to 11 cycles. Sequencing of every sample gave 2.5 million or more CDR3-containing paired-end reads. Each CDR3 protein gets one entry after TCRdb re-called the 5' RACE reads with MiXCR. This table holds about 1.7 million distinct CDR3 sequences, 28% found once. The sequenced sample consisted of blood. This sequence was found in a young woman in good health. V usage is TRBV29-1 and J usage is TRBJ1-1; the D is unclear. In DNA form, the CDR3 reads TGCAGCGGTAAGAGGGATCTGAACACTGAAGCTTTCTTT. Translated: CSGKRDLNTEAFF.